A selection of T cell receptor beta chains follows, all from one sample in a study of T cell repertoires in ileal Crohn's disease. Generated by immunoSEQ multiplex PCR, the TCRdb table keeps only in-frame clones and is missing some. This table holds some 10,000 clones, around 79% found once. The sequenced sample consisted of ileal tissue. The receptors were gathered from an adult with Crohn's disease. The CDR3 runs from the conserved cysteine through the conserved F or W. The D gene is left open where the match is weak. Clone size is shown for a subset of rows, as once, few, many or a class of expanded clone.

j_gene	v_gene	abundance	d_gene	CDR3aa	CDR3nt
TRBJ2-3	TRBV9	-	-	CASSTGGTDTQYF	TGTGCCAGCAGCACGGGGGGCACAGATACGCAGTATTTT
TRBJ1-2	TRBV4-2	few	-	CASSQEPGDYGYTF	TGTGCCAGCAGCCAAGAACCCGGGGACTATGGCTACACCTTC
TRBJ1-2	TRBV7-8	-	-	CASSKYWTPNNYGYTF	TGTGCCAGCAGTAAATACTGGACACCAAATAACTATGGCTACACCTTC
TRBJ2-7	TRBV5-1	-	TRBD1	CASSPSGQGFYEQYF	TGCGCCAGCAGCCCCTCCGGACAGGGGTTCTACGAGCAGTACTTC
TRBJ1-5	TRBV6-5	-	-	CASRDRHQPQHF	TGTGCCAGTCGAGACAGACATCAGCCCCAGCATTTT
TRBJ1-1	TRBV7-9	few	-	CASSFLGVNTEAFF	TGTGCCAGCAGCTTTCTTGGAGTGAACACTGAAGCTTTCTTT
TRBJ2-7	TRBV5-1	-	TRBD2	CASSQGGGGLPEQYF	TGCGCCAGCAGCCAGGGCGGGGGAGGATTACCCGAGCAGTACTTC
TRBJ2-4	TRBV19	-	-	CASTSGNIQYF	TGTGCCAGTACCTCCGGGAACATTCAGTACTTC
TRBJ2-6	TRBV9	few	-	CASSVVQGQPSGANVLTF	TGTGCCAGCAGCGTAGTACAGGGCCAACCCTCTGGGGCCAACGTCCTGACTTTC
TRBJ2-3	TRBV6-1	-	-	CASSEVPTAGGTDTQYF	TGTGCCAGCAGTGAAGTGCCCACAGCTGGTGGCACAGATACGCAGTATTTT
TRBJ2-7	TRBV2	-	TRBD1	CASIQRRGPSSYEQYF	TGTGCCAGCATCCAACGCAGGGGGCCAAGCTCCTACGAGCAGTACTTC
TRBJ1-2	TRBV6-1	-	-	CASSDYRTDNYGYTF	TGTGCCAGCAGTGACTATCGGACAGATAACTATGGCTACACCTTC
TRBJ2-1	TRBV11-3	few	-	CASRNEQFF	TGTGCCAGCCGTAATGAGCAGTTCTTC
TRBJ1-2	TRBV9	-	-	CASSLSEWVRTSHGYTF	TGTGCCAGCAGCCTCTCGGAATGGGTCAGGACAAGCCATGGCTACACCTTC
TRBJ2-3	TRBV10-3	-	-	CAIRDFSTDTQYF	TGTGCCATCAGGGACTTCAGCACAGATACGCAGTATTTT
TRBJ1-2	TRBV4-2	-	-	CASSQNGGREANYGYTF	TGTGCCAGCAGCCAGAATGGAGGACGGGAAGCTAACTATGGCTACACCTTC
TRBJ1-2	TRBV6-5	-	TRBD1	CASSHRGGGYTF	TGTGCCAGCAGTCACAGGGGCGGGGGCTACACCTTC
TRBJ2-7	TRBV2	-	-	CASSGTQSSYEQYF	TGTGCCAGCAGCGGGACACAAAGCTCCTACGAGCAGTACTTC